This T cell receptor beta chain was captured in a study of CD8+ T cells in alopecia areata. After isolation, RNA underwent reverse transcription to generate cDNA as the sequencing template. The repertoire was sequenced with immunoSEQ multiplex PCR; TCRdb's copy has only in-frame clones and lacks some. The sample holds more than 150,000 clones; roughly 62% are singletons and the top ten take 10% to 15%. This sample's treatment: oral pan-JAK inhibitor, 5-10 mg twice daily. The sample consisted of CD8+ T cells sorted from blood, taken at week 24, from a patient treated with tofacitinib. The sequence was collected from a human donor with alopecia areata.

The CDR3 is CASSLFRGTGGELFF. In DNA form, the CDR3 reads TGTGCCAGCAGCCTCTTTAGGGGGACCGGCGGGGAGCTGTTTTTT. The chain carries TRBV9 and TRBJ2-2, with a possible D match to TRBD1 (6 bases). CDR1 is SGDLS and CDR2 is YYNGEE in the germline V gene. With 4 bases removed from V and 7 bases from J, the gap between germline ends came to 17 bases. The CDR3 is 15 amino acids.